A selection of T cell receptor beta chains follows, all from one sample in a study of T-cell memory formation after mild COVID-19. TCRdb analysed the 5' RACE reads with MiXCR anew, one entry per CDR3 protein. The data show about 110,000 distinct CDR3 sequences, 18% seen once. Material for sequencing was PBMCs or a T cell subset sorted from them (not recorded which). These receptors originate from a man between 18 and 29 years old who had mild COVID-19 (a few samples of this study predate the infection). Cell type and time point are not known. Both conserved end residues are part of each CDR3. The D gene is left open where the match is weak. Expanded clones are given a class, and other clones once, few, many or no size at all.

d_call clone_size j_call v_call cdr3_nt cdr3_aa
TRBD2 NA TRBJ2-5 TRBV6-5 TGTGCCAGCAGTGGTAGCGGGACCCAGTTTTCCCAGTACTTC CASSGSGTQFSQYF
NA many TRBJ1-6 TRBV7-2 TGTGCCAGCAGCCTGGATTCACCCCTCCACTTT CASSLDSPLHF
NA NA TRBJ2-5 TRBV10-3 TGTGCCATCAGTGAGAGGGAAGAGACCCAGTACTTC CAISEREETQYF
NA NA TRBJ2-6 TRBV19 TGTGCCAGCACGACAGGAAAAACCTCTGGGGCCAACGTCCTGACTTTC CASTTGKTSGANVLTF
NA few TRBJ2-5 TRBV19 TGTGCCAGTAGTAAAGCCCGGGGTATTGGGGAGACCCAGTACTTC CASSKARGIGETQYF
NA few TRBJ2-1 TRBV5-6 TGTGCCAGCAGCTTGGCCTGGACTGAAGAGCAGTTCTTC CASSLAWTEEQFF
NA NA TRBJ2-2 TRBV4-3 TGCGCCAGCAGCCAAGAGGCTGCAGCACAAATCAACACCGGGGAGCTGTTTTTT CASSQEAAAQINTGELFF
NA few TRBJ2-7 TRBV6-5 TGTGCCAGCAGTTACTCTACCGGAGCGCGCTACGAGCAGTACTTC CASSYSTGARYEQYF
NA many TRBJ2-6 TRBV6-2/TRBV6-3 TGTGCCAGCAGTAGGGGCTCTGGGGCCAACGTCCTGACTTTC CASSRGSGANVLTF
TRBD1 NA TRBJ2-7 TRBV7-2 TGTGCCAGCAGCCGTGGACAGGGCGAGCAGTACTTC CASSRGQGEQYF
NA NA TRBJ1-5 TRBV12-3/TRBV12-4 TGTGCCACGACGGCCTCGGGGGCCCGGCAGCCCCAGCATTTT CATTASGARQPQHF
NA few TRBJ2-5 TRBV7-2 TGTGCCAGCAGCGTTACTATGGCAGAGACCCAGTACTTC CASSVTMAETQYF
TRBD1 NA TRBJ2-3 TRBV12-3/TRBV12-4 TGTGCCAGCAGTCCTCGGGACAGCACTTACACAGATACGCAGTATTTT CASSPRDSTYTDTQYF
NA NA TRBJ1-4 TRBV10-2 TGCGCCAGCAGTGACTCCAGGGCGGAAAAACTGTTTTTT CASSDSRAEKLFF
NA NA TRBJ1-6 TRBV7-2 TGTGCCAGCAACGTCGCAGCCGATAATTCACCCCTCCACTTT CASNVAADNSPLHF
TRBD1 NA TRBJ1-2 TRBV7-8 TGTGCCAGCAGCGCAGACAGGGACAGCTATGGCTACACCTTC CASSADRDSYGYTF
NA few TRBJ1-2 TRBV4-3 TGCGCCAGCAGCCAAGAGGAGGGAAGCGGCGGCTACACCTTC CASSQEEGSGGYTF
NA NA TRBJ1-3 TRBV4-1 TGCGCCAGTAGGGGTTACTCTGGAAACACCATATATTTT CASRGYSGNTIYF
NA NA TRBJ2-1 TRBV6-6 TGTGCCAGCAGTTACTCGGGGGGGCCTAGTAATGAGCAGTTCTTC CASSYSGGPSNEQFF
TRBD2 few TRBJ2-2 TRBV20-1 TGCAGTGCCCCGCGGGAGGTCCCCGGGGAGCTGTTTTTT CSAPREVPGELFF
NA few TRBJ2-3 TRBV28 TGTGCCAGCAGTTTAAGGTTTCGTGCGCAGTATTTT CASSLRFRAQYF
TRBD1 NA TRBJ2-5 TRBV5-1 TGCGCCAGCAGCCTCGGACAGGGAGACGAGACCCAGTACTTC CASSLGQGDETQYF
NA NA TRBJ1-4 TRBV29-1 TGCAGCGTTGATAACGGGAATCCTAATGAAAAACTGTTTTTT CSVDNGNPNEKLFF
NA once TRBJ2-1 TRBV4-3 TGCGCCAGCAGCCAAAACGGACACGGCTACAATGAGCAGTTCTTC CASSQNGHGYNEQFF
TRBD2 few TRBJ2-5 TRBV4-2 TGTGCCAGCAGCCGCGAACCCCGGACTAGCGGGGGCCAAGAGACCCAGTACTTC CASSREPRTSGGQETQYF
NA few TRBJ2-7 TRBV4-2 TGTGCCAGCAGCCACCGAGGGAGGGACAGATCCTACGAGCAGTACTTC CASSHRGRDRSYEQYF
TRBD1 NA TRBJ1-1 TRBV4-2 TGTGCCAGCAGCCACCCCGGGACAGCCACTGAAGCTTTCTTT CASSHPGTATEAFF
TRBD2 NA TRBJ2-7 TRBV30 TGTGCCTGGAGCCCGGGGGGTCCGACCCTATCCTACGAGCAGTACTTC CAWSPGGPTLSYEQYF
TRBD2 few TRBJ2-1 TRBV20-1 TGCAGTGCTAGAGAAGGCGGGGGGGTTCAAAACAATGAGCAGTTCTTC CSAREGGGVQNNEQFF
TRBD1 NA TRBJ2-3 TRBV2 TGTGCCAGCAGTTCACAGGGGAGATCAGATACGCAGTATTTT CASSSQGRSDTQYF
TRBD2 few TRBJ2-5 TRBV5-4 TGTGCCAGCAGGGCGACTAGCGGGGGGGTTGAGACCCAGTACTTC CASRATSGGVETQYF
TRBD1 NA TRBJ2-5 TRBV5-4 TGTGCCAGCAGCGACAATCCCGGACAGGGGAAGGAGACCCAGTACTTC CASSDNPGQGKETQYF
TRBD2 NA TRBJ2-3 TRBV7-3 TGTGCCAGCAGCTCGGGGCCGGGACTAGCGGGGGATACCCGGGGTACGCAGTATTTT CASSSGPGLAGDTRGTQYF
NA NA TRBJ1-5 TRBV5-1 TGCGCCAGCAGCAAGGGACCGGGAATTCTTCAGCCCCAGCATTTT CASSKGPGILQPQHF
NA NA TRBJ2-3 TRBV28 TGTGCCAGCACCAGCTTCACAGATACGCAGTATTTT CASTSFTDTQYF
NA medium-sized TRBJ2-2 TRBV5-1 TGCGCCAGCCTACCGGGGGGCGGACCGGTCCCCGGGGAGCTGTTTTTT CASLPGGGPVPGELFF
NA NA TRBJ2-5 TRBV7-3 TGTGCCAGCAGCTTAAATGGGGGCCAGGAGACCCAGTACTTC CASSLNGGQETQYF
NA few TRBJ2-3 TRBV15 TGTGCCACCAGCGGGATACAGGGAGATACGCAGTATTTT CATSGIQGDTQYF
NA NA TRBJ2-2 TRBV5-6 TGTGCCAGCAGTTTGTGGATTCAGGCGTACACCGGGGAGCTGTTTTTT CASSLWIQAYTGELFF
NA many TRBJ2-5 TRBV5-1 TGCGCCAGCAGGACGGACCAAGAGACCCAGTACTTC CASRTDQETQYF